These 4 T cell receptor beta chains were sequenced from one sample in a study of cytomegalovirus exposure and HLA in healthy donors. 60 Vbeta and 13 Jbeta primers were used in PCR. Assay used: immunoSEQ multiplex PCR; TCRdb lists only in-frame clones, some missing. The sample shows approximately 100,000 clones, about a tenth of them seen only once. The sample consisted of PBMCs. The receptors were gathered from a man between 45 and 60 years old in good health and CMV-seropositive.

This clone has more than one count but fewer than ten. V and J are TRBV4-2 and TRBJ1-2; D is perhaps TRBD1 (5 bases). The germline CDR1 and CDR2 sequences are LGHNA and YNFKEQ. V lost 4 bases, J lost 5 bases, and 11 bases lay in between. The CDR3 has 13 residues. The CDR3 DNA reads as TGTGCCAGCAGCCCCTCGGGGGAGTATGGCTACACCTTC. Protein product: CASSPSGEYGYTF.

A remark on this clone: Mismatch with germline at one junction end may stem from a read error. The CDR3 nucleotides are TGTGCTAGCAGCTTAGACACCTGGTCGCCCCAGCATTTT. Translating gives CASSLDTWSPQHF. The gene calls are TRBV7-7 and TRBJ1-5; D not resolved. Germline V CDR1 and CDR2: SSHAT, FNYEAQ (reference sequence). The CDR3 runs to 13 residues. The whole variable domain, filled in from reference TRBV7-7 and TRBJ1-5, reads GAGVSQSPRYKVTKRGQDVTLRCDPISSHATLYWYQQALGQGPEFLTYFNYEAQPDKSGLPSDRFSAERPEGSISTLTIQRTEQRDSAMYRCASSLDTWSPQHFGDGTRLSIL.

This rearrangement joins TRBV29-1 to TRBJ2-3; D is possibly TRBD2 (5 bases). The CDR3 has 13 residues. The V gene's germline CDR1 is SQVTM and CDR2 ANQGSEA. Trimming removed 2 bases at V and 8 bases at J, with 14 bases between. The CDR3 sequence: CSVERGSTSTQYF. CDR3 nucleotides: TGCAGCGTTGAACGGGGTTCCACCAGTACGCAGTATTTT.

The chain employs TRBV29-1 and TRBJ2-7; 8 bases map to TRBD1. Trimming removed 7 bases from V and 6 bases from J; junction bases left unmatched: 14. This CDR3 has 14 amino acids. Per the germline V gene, CDR1 is SQVTM and CDR2 is ANQGSEA. This chain's CDR3 is CSARQGRTTTEQYF. The CDR3 DNA is TGCAGCGCAAGACAGGGGAGGACCACCACCGAGCAGTACTTC.